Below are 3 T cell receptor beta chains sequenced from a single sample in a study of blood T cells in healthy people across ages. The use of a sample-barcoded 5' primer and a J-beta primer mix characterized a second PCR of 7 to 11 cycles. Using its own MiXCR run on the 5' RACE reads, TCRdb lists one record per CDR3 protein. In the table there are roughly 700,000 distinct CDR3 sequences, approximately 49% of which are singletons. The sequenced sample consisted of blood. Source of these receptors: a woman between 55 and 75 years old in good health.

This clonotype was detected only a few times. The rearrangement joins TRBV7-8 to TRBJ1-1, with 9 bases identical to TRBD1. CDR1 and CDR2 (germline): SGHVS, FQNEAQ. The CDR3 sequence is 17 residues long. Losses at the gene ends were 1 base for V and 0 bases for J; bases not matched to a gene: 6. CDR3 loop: CASSLGYRGPVNTEAFF. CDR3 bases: TGTGCCAGCAGCTTAGGCTACAGGGGGCCCGTGAACACTGAAGCTTTCTTT.

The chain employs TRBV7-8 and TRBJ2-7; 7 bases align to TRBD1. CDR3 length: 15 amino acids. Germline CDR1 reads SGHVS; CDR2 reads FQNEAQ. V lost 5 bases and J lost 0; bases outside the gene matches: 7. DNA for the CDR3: TGTGCCAGCAGCGCCCAAGGGGACAGCTCCTACGAGCAGTACTTC. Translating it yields CASSAQGDSSYEQYF.

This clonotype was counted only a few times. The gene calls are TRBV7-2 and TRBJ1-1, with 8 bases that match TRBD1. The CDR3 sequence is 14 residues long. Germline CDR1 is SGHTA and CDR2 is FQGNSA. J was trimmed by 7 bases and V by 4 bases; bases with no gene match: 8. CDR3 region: CASSSGTGPREAFF. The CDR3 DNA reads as TGTGCCAGCAGCTCAGGGACAGGTCCTCGTGAAGCTTTCTTT.